This T cell receptor beta chain was sequenced for a study of early T cells in non-severe SARS-CoV-2 infection. On the study more broadly: The input, bulk RNA from unsorted whole blood, was sequenced, and chains were unpaired. General study points: The VDJdb matching leaned toward anti-spike CD8 responses and overlooked private and CD4 specificities.

This clonotype was seen more than once but under ten times. Its antigen is unknown. Unique molecular identifiers tagged individual cDNA molecules. TCRdb re-called the 5' RACE reads with MiXCR, one entry per CDR3 protein. The sample lists some 82,000 distinct CDR3 sequences, roughly an eighth occurring once. Deletions cut 3 bases from V and 2 bases from J, with 14 bases between. The CDR3 runs 15 residues. The germline gives CDR1 MNHNY, CDR2 SVGAGI (reference sequence). Source material: whole blood. This TCR came from an adult who was a healthcare worker with PCR-confirmed SARS-CoV-2 infection or an uninfected control (not recorded which). The chain recombines TRBV6-6 with TRBJ2-7, with a tentative D call TRBD2 (6 bases). CDR3 in DNA: TGTGCCAGCAGTTATGGACGGGACTCAACCTACGAGCAGTACTTC. Protein product: CASSYGRDSTYEQYF.